This T cell receptor (beta chain) was obtained from a study of T cells after yellow fever vaccination. Trimming stripped 3 bases from V and 4 bases from J, with 14 bases between. Germline lookup yields CDR1 SGHKS and CDR2 YYEKEE (reference sequence). The CDR3 covers 15 residues. The study, taken as a whole, reports: Peaking faster, on day 5 versus 15, the secondary response was nonetheless weaker. It was a small share of clonotypes that appeared in both CD4 and CD8 compartments. At around 96% for CD4 and about 87% for CD8, most primary-vaccination clones showed up again after the booster.

In regard to this clonotype: The antigen is undetermined.

From the 5' RACE reads, TCRdb called clonotypes with MiXCR, one entry per CDR3 protein. The data show 550,000 to 750,000 distinct CDR3 sequences, about 14% seen once. The TCR was taken from a man between 25 and 39 years old who received the YFV17D yellow fever vaccine. The rearrangement uses TRBV5-5 and TRBJ1-3; D gene uncertain. The sequencing here drew on PBMCs, taken on the day of the yellow fever booster vaccination. The DNA of the CDR3 is TGTGCCAGCAGCTCAGGCGGAACCCCGGGAAACACCATATATTTT. This codes for CASSSGGTPGNTIYF.